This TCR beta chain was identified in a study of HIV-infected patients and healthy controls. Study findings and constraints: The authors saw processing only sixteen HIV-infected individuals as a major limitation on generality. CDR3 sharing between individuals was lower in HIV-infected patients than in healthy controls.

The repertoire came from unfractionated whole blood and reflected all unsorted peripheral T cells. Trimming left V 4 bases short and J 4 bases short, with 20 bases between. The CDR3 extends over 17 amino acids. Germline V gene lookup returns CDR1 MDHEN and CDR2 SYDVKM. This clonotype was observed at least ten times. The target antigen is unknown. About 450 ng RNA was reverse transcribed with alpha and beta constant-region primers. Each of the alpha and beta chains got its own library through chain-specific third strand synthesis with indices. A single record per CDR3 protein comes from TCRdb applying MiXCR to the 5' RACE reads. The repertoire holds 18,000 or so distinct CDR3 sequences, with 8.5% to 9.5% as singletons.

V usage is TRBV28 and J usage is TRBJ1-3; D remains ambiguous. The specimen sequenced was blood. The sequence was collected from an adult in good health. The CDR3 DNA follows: TGTGCCAGCAGTTATCGGGCCCCCGGGGTTAGCGGAAACACCATATATTTT. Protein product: CASSYRAPGVSGNTIYF. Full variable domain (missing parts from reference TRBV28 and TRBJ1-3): DVKVTQSSRYLVKRTGEKVFLECVQDMDHENMFWYRQDPGLGLRLIYFSYDVKMKEKGDIPEGYSVSREKKERFSLILESASTNQTSMYLCASSYRAPGVSGNTIYFGEGSWLTVV.